One and the same sample provided the 12 T cell receptor beta chains below, sequenced in a study of cytomegalovirus exposure and HLA in healthy donors. PCR amplification relied on 60 Vbeta primers (plus 13 Jbeta primers). Method: immunoSEQ multiplex PCR; TCRdb's copy keeps in-frame clones and lacks some. The profile shows roughly 230,000 clones, around four fifths of them singletons. The source material was PBMCs. The receptor set was obtained from a boy aged 5-17 years in good health and CMV-seronegative.

This chain links TRBV27 with TRBJ1-2, with 9 bases identical to TRBD1. V lost 1 base to trimming and J lost 2 bases; unmatched junction nucleotides: 5. The germline gives CDR1 MNHEY, CDR2 SMNVEV (reference sequence). The CDR3 has 16 amino acids. CDR3 bases: TGTGCCAGCAGTTTATTTTGGGGACAGGGCAACTATGGCTACACCTTC. This translates into CASSLFWGQGNYGYTF.

In the case of this clone: In the same sample, other DNA sequences code for this CDR3. This rearrangement joins TRBV5-4 to TRBJ2-7; 7 bases map to TRBD2. The germline V gene has CDR1 SGHNT and CDR2 YYREEE (reference sequence). The length of the CDR3 is 16 residues. Germline trimming cut 2 bases from V and 0 bases from J; bases unmatched to any gene: 8. CDR3 loop: CASSLGTSVGSYEQYF. In DNA, the CDR3 is TGTGCCAGCAGCTTAGGTACTAGCGTCGGCTCCTACGAGCAGTACTTC.

This rearrangement joins TRBV7-9 to TRBJ1-4; the match to TRBD1 covers 7 bases. The V and J ends lost 1 base and 7 bases, in that order; junction bases with no gene match: 3. Germline CDR1 and CDR2: SEHNR and FQNEAQ (reference sequence). The length of the CDR3 is 14 residues. The CDR3 DNA is TGTGCCAGCAGCTTAGTAGGGACAGCTGAAAAACTGTTTTTT. This translates into CASSLVGTAEKLFF.

This clone was seen a handful of times. This sample also contains other DNA sequences that code for the same CDR3. CDR3 residues: CASRGQPNTEAFF. As DNA, the CDR3 is TGTGCCAGCAGGGGACAGCCGAACACTGAAGCTTTCTTT. The genes are TRBV2 and TRBJ1-1; 7 bases line up with TRBD1. The V gene end was trimmed by 6 bases and the J gene end by 1 base; junction bases not matched to a gene: 2. Germline-derived CDR1 and CDR2 are SNHLY and FYNNEI. The CDR3 runs 13 residues.

The gene calls are TRBV29-1 and TRBJ2-7; 7 bases line up with TRBD2. This CDR3 is built from 12 residues. Germline V gives CDR1 SQVTM, CDR2 ANQGSEA. The ends lost 4 bases at V and 3 bases at J; junction bases unmatched: 3. The CDR3 sequence is CSVGDYRYEQYF. CDR3 bases: TGCAGCGTTGGGGACTACCGCTACGAGCAGTACTTC.

The CDR3 bases are TGCGCCAGCACCTCCGCCCCCGGACAGGGTCTAAGAAACACCATATATTTT. Protein: CASTSAPGQGLRNTIYF. This rearrangement joins TRBV10-2 to TRBJ1-3; 8 bases align to TRBD1. Germline CDR1 WSHSY, CDR2 SAAADI. The CDR3 consists of 17 residues. The V and J ends lost 7 bases and 5 bases, in that order; junction bases with no gene match: 16.

This rearrangement joins TRBV27 to TRBJ1-3; maybe TRBD1 (6 bases). Germline V CDR1 and CDR2: MNHEY, SMNVEV (reference sequence). The CDR3 totals 17 residues. Trimming cost V 4 bases and J 1 base, with 17 bases left between them. In nucleotides, the CDR3 is TGTGCCAGCAGTTCTCGCCCGACAGGCCTTTCTGGAAACACCATATATTTT. Residues: CASSSRPTGLSGNTIYF.

This rearrangement joins TRBV19 to TRBJ2-7; 7 bases match TRBD1. Germline lookup yields CDR1 LNHDA and CDR2 SQIVND (reference sequence). The CDR3 has 16 residues. With 1 base clipped from V and 0 bases from J, the junction kept 6 bases outside the gene matches. CDR3 amino acids: CASSIVGTDSSYEQYF. Here the CDR3 DNA reads TGTGCCAGTAGTATAGTTGGGACAGACTCCTCCTACGAGCAGTACTTC. Supplemented by reference TRBV19 and TRBJ2-7, the full variable domain reads DGGITQSPKYLFRKEGQNVTLSCEQNLNHDAMYWYRQDPGQGLRLIYYSQIVNDFQKGDIAEGYSVSREKKESFPLTVTSAQKNPTAFYLCASSIVGTDSSYEQYFGPGTRLTVT.

This chain connects TRBV4-1 to TRBJ2-7, with a tentative D call TRBD1 (6 bases). The CDR3 contains 15 residues. Germline-derived CDR1 and CDR2 are MGHRA and YSYEKL. Trimming stripped 4 bases from V and 4 bases from J, with 17 bases between. The CDR3 sequence: CASSRLDRSAYEQYF. The CDR3 nucleotides read TGCGCCAGCAGCCGACTCGACAGGAGCGCATACGAGCAGTACTTC.

This clone was seen a single time. This rearrangement joins TRBV11-3 to TRBJ1-2, with D possibly matching TRBD1 (5 bases). V dropped 1 base and J dropped 6 bases, with 18 bases sitting between them. The CDR3 totals 16 residues. Germline V gene lookup returns CDR1 SGHNT and CDR2 YENEEA. DNA for the CDR3: TGTGCCAGCAGCTTAGGAGGCAGGGAGGAACGGAATGGCTACACCTTC. Translation gives CASSLGGREERNGYTF.

The genes are TRBV25-1 and TRBJ2-1, with D maybe TRBD1 (6 bases). Trimming took 4 bases from V and 2 from J, leaving 21 bases between them. Germline CDR1 and CDR2: MGHDK and SYGVNS. This CDR3 has 18 amino acids. In DNA form, the CDR3 reads TGTGCCAGCAGTGGGGTGGGTGTTTCAAAGGGGGCCTACAATGAGCAGTTCTTC. Translation gives CASSGVGVSKGAYNEQFF.

The J gene is TRBJ1-2, the V gene TRBV30; 8 nucleotides line up with TRBD1. Germline V gene lookup returns CDR1 GTSNPN and CDR2 SVGIG (reference sequence). V gave up 4 bases and J gave up 8 bases; unmatched junction bases: 6. The CDR3 contains 12 residues. CDR3 DNA sequence: TGTGCCTGGACAGGGGGCCTTGGGGGCTACACCTTC. Amino acids: CAWTGGLGGYTF.